This T cell receptor beta chain emerged from a study of T cells in Graves' hyperthyroidism and ophthalmopathy (dated by TCRdb to the late 2010s). Regarding the research as a whole: Peripheral blood was sampled at the time of initial diagnosis, prior to any treatment. The approximately 90 discovery patients were divided at random into training and test sets in a 7:3 ratio. Following sampling, methimazole starting at 30 mg daily was given to hyperthyroidism patients, and high-dose intravenous methylprednisolone was given to ophthalmopathy patients. The paper reports TCR Vbeta CDR3 sequencing of roughly 140 peripheral blood samples: approximately 43 ophthalmopathy, some 80 hyperthyroidism and approximately 17 progressor patients. In roughly six Graves' hyperthyroidism patients, the study also compared T-cell repertoires from thyroid tissue with T-cell repertoires from blood. To identify distinguishing TCR V-J signatures, a discovery cohort of around 100 patients was used, comprising some 45 with Graves' ophthalmopathy and approximately 57 with stable Graves' hyperthyroidism. An independent validation cohort of 18 to 20 hyperthyroidism patients and about 15 patients who later progressed to ophthalmopathy tested prospective prediction of ophthalmopathy. What the research found in general, with its limitations: A 13 V-J signature model separated ophthalmopathy from stable hyperthyroidism, with just over 85% sensitivity and 81.08% specificity in cross-validation and 80%/75% in testing. Sample size was not statistically predetermined, and investigators were not blinded to group allocation. Most expanded thyroid clonotypes (frequency above 0.001) were also detected in blood, suggesting blood repertoires may reflect thyroid immune responses. In validation, the model predicted progression to ophthalmopathy with approximately 69% sensitivity and around 72% specificity, a median of about 6 months before onset.

Ophthalmopathy patients had moderately to severely active disease, with a Clinical Activity Score of 3 or more, a NOSPECS grade of 4 or more, and a disease duration of less than 3 months. The study excluded patients with uncontrolled infections, other autoimmune diseases, pregnancy or lactation. Diagnoses were established on the basis of clinical symptoms, serum thyroxine and TRAb, thyroid ultrasound, and orbital computed tomography. Ficoll-Paque density gradient centrifugation was used to isolate PBMCs from about 10 ml of fresh peripheral blood. Total RNA was extracted using Trizol reagent, and RNA quality was assessed on an Agilent 2100 Bioanalyzer. The TCR beta CDR3 regions were amplified from RNA transcripts. The TCR CDR3 was subjected to a first round of RT-PCR using the HTBI primer set and the Qiagen OneStep RT-PCR kit. A second multiplex PCR round built the libraries, followed by size selection and purification. The libraries were sequenced on an Illumina HiSeq2000 using paired-end 100 bp reads. Turning to the authors' computational methods: SOAPnuke was used to process the raw data, throwing out any read that contained adapters or uncalled bases, had a mean Phred below 15, or lacked an exact constant-primer or identifier match. High-quality paired reads were merged using COPE v1.2.5, and each unique nucleotide sequence was defined as a clonotype. MiTCR v1.1 was used to align the clonotypes against IMGT TRBV, TRBD and TRBJ reference segments. The analysis included only V-J combinations with a frequency above 0.0001, which together covered approximately 99% of the repertoires. A TCS score was defined as the ratio between F50 (clonal expansion) and ExV (chaos), using BLOSUM62-based TCRdist between CDR3 peptides within each V-J. Welch's t-statistics and random forest reduced 500 to 650 V-J features to about 13, which were used in a naive Bayes classifier (R e1071). The public reads were quality trimmed at Q25 with fastp and then assembled into clones with MiXCR by TCRdb, keeping productive beta chains. Every distinct CDR3 protein forms one entry, paired with its most common genes and DNA. These V and J calls are TCRdb output, not the study's own analysis. This sample gives 200,000 to 250,000 distinct CDR3 sequences in total; almost 25% of them show up just once. Roughly 32% of the sample is in the top ten clones.

The germline V gene (reference sequence) yields DFQATT for CDR1 and SNEGSKA for CDR2. Spanning cysteine to phenylalanine, the CDR3 consists of 13 amino acids. CDR3 DNA is the only sequence kept; it has 39 bases, read in frame from the first base. V was cut back by 6 bases and J by 4 bases, leaving a gap of 15 bases between them. This clonotype was seen many times. The antigen it binds to is not known. Base qualities are missing; no much larger clone stands one base away. The rearrangement combines TRBV20-1 with TRBJ1-2, with TRBD1 perhaps the D gene, on 6 matching bases. The clonotype comes from a woman between 40 and 55 years old with Graves' ophthalmopathy. Material: blood. The bases are TGCAGTGCCTTCAGTGGGGGCACCTATGGCTACACCTTC. Translated, this is CSAFSGGTYGYTF.